This TCR beta chain is from a study of blood T cell repertoires in COVID-19. Study-level background: The samples span acute and convalescent COVID-19 from the United States, Italy and Spain. PBMCs, B-cell-depleted T cells, or T cells were the source of the cDNA or gDNA that made up the material.

V lost 2 bases and J 3 bases, leaving 17 bases between the germline ends. The V gene's germline CDR1 is MNHEY and CDR2 SVGAGI. CDR3 length equals 16 residues. Patients in Seattle were enrolled during active infection, then followed longitudinally. The protocol was immunoSEQ multiplex PCR, while the TCRdb copy is restricted to in-frame clones and leaves out a portion. The top ten hold around 8% of the sample, which has roughly 200,000 clones, 82% seen once. The sequence was collected from an older woman with COVID-19, enrolled during active disease. The material sequenced was peripheral blood. The chain recombines TRBV6-5 with TRBJ2-7; D is perhaps TRBD2 (5 bases). CDR3 in DNA: TGTGCCAGCAGTTACGACGGCGGGCGGCCTCTCTACGAGCAGTACGTC. This codes for CASSYDGGRPLYEQYV.